The 10 T cell receptor beta chains below were found in one sample sequenced in a study of blood T cell repertoires in COVID-19. Profiling relied on immunoSEQ multiplex PCR, and the TCRdb table lists in-frame clones only, not all of them. The sample shows roughly 340,000 clones, about nine tenths of them seen only once. What was sequenced was peripheral blood. These receptors were collected from a woman in her 70s with COVID-19, enrolled during active disease.

The table lists this clone with a count of one. The chain has TRBV12-5 and TRBJ2-3; 7 bases are a match to TRBD1. V trimming: 1 base; J trimming: 1 base; junction bases outside the gene matches: 5. In germline, CDR1 is LGHNT, CDR2 FRNRAP. The CDR3 is made up of 16 amino acids. DNA of the CDR3: TGTGCTAGTGGTTTGGGCCTAGGGGGCGGCACAGATACGCAGTATTTT. Translating gives CASGLGLGGGTDTQYF.

The chain combines TRBV2 with TRBJ1-4; D might be TRBD1 (5 bases). Germline assignment: CDR1 SNHLY and CDR2 FYNNEI. The CDR3 loop spans 15 amino acids. Trimming took 3 bases from V and 8 from J, leaving 16 bases between them. Here the CDR3 DNA reads TGTGCCAGCAGTGACACAGGCGGACCAGAGGAAAAACTGTTTTTT. It is translated as CASSDTGGPEEKLFF.

The chain employs TRBV18 and TRBJ1-2; possibly TRBD1 for D (5 bases). This CDR3 is built from 14 residues. The V gene's germline CDR1 is KGHSH and CDR2 LQKENI. The ends were cut back, 6 bases at V and 4 bases at J, with 15 bases in the middle. CDR3 nucleotides: TGTGCCAGCTCGACGGATTGGGGCTCCTATGGCTACACCTTC. This sequence encodes CASSTDWGSYGYTF.

The J gene is TRBJ1-2, the V gene TRBV12-5; TRBD1 is a possible D gene (5 bases). The CDR3 loop spans 18 amino acids. In germline, CDR1 is LGHNT, CDR2 FRNRAP. V lost 2 bases and J 0 bases, leaving 19 bases between the germline ends. This CDR3 reads CASGLPQRLTGANYGYTF. As DNA, the CDR3 is TGTGCTAGTGGTTTGCCCCAGAGGCTGACGGGGGCTAACTATGGCTACACCTTC.

This chain links TRBV21-1 with TRBJ1-1; the table's D call, TRBD1, was not checked against the DNA. TRBV21-1 is reported as a pseudogene. This CDR3 region has 14 residues. CDR3 protein: CASSEDRVGTEAFF. CDR3 sequence (DNA): TGTGCCAGCAGCGAAGACAGGGTCGGCACTGAAGCTTTCTTT.

This clone appeared a single time. The chain employs TRBV10-3 and TRBJ2-7; TRBD2 matches 14 bases. CDR3 length: 15 amino acids. CDR1 and CDR2 (germline): ENHRY, SYGVKD. Losses at the gene ends were 4 bases for V and 2 bases for J; bases not matched to a gene: 1. CDR3 sequence reads: CAISGTSGGTYEQYF. The CDR3 DNA sequence: TGTGCCATCAGTGGGACTAGCGGGGGGACCTACGAGCAGTACTTC.

Remarks on this clone: The sample carries other DNA sequences with the same CDR3. This rearrangement joins TRBV5-1 to TRBJ1-2; D ambiguous. The CDR3 has 12 residues. Trimming pared 0 bases from V and 6 bases from J, leaving 6 bases between. Germline values: CDR1 SGHRS, CDR2 YFSETQ. CDR3 in amino acids: CASSLEADGYTF. The CDR3 DNA is TGCGCCAGCAGCTTGGAAGCGGATGGCTACACCTTC.

As to this clone: Germline is not matched at one junction end, which may reflect a read error. The rearrangement links TRBV2 to TRBJ1-1; 9 bases agree with TRBD1. CDR1 is SNHLY, CDR2 FYNNEI, per germline. There are 11 residues in the CDR3. The CDR3 coding sequence is TGTGCCAGCAGTACGGGACAGGGAACCGTCTTT. This translates into CASSTGQGTVF.

The gene calls are TRBV2 and TRBJ1-5; no clear D. Germline assignment: CDR1 SNHLY and CDR2 FYNNEI. This CDR3 is 14 amino acids long. V lost 6 bases and J 6 bases, leaving 15 bases between the germline ends. The CDR3 DNA follows: TGTGCCAGCAGAGACTACAGAGGAGGTCAGCCCCAGCATTTT. Amino acid sequence: CASRDYRGGQPQHF.

The chain's CDR3 is CASSPLAGVSTDTQYF. The DNA for the CDR3 is TGTGCCAGCTCACCTCTAGCGGGGGTTAGCACAGATACGCAGTATTTT. The J gene is TRBJ2-3, the V gene TRBV18; 10 nucleotides line up with TRBD2. The CDR3 length is 16 residues. V lost 3 bases and J lost 0; bases outside the gene matches: 3. In germline, CDR1 is KGHSH, CDR2 LQKENI.